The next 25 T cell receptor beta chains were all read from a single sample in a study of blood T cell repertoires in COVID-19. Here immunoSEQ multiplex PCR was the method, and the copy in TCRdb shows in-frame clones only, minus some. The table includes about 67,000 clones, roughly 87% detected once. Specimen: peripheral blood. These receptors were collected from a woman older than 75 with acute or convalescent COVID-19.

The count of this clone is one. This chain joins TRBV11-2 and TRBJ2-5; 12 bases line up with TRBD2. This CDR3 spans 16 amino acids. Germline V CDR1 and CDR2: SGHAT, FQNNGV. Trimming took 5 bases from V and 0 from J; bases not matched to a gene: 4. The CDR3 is CASSTRLAGDQETQYF. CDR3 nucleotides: TGTGCCAGCAGCACGCGACTAGCGGGGGACCAAGAGACCCAGTACTTC.

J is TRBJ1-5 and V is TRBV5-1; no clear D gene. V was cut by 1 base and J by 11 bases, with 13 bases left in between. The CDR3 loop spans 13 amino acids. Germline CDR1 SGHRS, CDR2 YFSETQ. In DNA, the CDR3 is TGCGCCAGCAGCTTGTCAGGCTCGGAAGCCCAGCATTTT. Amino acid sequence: CASSLSGSEAQHF.

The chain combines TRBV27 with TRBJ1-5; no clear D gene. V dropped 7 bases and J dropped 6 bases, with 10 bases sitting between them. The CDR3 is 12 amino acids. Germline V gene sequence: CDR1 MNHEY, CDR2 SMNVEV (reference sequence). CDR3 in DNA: TGTGCCAGCACTAAGGCAGGTCAGCCCCAGCATTTT. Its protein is CASTKAGQPQHF.

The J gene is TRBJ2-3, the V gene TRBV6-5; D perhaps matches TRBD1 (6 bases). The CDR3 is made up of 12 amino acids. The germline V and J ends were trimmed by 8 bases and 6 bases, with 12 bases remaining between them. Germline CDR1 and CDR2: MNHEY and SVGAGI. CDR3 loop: CASVQGLDTQYF. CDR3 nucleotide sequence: TGTGCCAGCGTCCAGGGGCTGGATACGCAGTATTTT.

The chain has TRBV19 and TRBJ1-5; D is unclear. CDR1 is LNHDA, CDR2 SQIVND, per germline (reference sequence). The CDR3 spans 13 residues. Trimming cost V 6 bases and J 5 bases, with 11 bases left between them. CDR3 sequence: CASRRGSYQPQHF. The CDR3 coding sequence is TGTGCCAGTAGGAGAGGGTCCTATCAGCCCCAGCATTTT.

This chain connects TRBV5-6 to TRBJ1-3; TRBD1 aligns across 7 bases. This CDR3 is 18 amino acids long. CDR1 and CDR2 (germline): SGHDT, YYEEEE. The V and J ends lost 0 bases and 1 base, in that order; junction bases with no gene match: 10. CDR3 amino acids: CASSLAALGTDSGNTIYF. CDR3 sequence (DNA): TGTGCCAGCAGCTTGGCGGCATTAGGGACAGATTCTGGAAACACCATATATTTT.

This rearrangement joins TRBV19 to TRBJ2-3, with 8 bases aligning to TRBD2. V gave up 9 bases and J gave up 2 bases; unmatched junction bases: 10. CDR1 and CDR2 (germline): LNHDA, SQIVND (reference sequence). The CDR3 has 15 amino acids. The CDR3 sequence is CASSLPGGDTDTQYF. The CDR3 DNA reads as TGTGCCAGCAGCCTGCCGGGAGGGGACACAGATACGCAGTATTTT.

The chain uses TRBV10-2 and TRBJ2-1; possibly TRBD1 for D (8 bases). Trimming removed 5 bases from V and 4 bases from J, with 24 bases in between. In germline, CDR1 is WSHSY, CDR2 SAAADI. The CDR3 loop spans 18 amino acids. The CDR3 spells CASSNWTGPGGGYNEQFF. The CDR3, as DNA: TGCGCCAGCAGTAATTGGACAGGGCCAGGGGGGGGTTACAATGAGCAGTTCTTC.

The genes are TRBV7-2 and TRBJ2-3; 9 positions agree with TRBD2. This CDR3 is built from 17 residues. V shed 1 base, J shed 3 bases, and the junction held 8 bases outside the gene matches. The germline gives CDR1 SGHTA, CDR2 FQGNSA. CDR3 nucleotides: TGTGCCAGCAGCTTAGTCGGCGGGGGGGCCGGGACAGATACGCAGTATTTT. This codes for CASSLVGGGAGTDTQYF.

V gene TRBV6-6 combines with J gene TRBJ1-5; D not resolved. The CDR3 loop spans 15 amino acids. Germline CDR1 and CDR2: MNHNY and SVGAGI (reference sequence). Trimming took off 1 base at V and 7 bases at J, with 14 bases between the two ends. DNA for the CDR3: TGTGCCAGCAGTTACTTCGCCCGGGGAGACCAGCCCCAGCATTTT. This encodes CASSYFARGDQPQHF.

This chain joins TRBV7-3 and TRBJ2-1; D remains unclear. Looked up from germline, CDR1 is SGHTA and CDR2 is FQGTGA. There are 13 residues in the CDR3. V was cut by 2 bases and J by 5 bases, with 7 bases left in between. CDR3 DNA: TGTGCCAGCAGCTTATCCCCAAACAATGAGCAGTTCTTC. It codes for CASSLSPNNEQFF.

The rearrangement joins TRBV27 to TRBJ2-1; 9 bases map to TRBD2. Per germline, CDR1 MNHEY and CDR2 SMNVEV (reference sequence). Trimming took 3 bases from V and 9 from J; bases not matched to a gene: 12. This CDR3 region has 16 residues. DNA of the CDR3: TGTGCCAGCAGTTTTTTGACTAGCGGCCTAATGCCTGAGCAGTTCTTC. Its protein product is CASSFLTSGLMPEQFF.

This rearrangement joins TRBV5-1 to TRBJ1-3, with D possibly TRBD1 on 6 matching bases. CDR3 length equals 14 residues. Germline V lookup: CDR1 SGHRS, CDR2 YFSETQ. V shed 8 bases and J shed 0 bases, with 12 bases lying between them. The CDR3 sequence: CASKTGLSGNTIYF. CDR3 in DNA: TGCGCCAGTAAGACAGGCCTCTCTGGAAACACCATATATTTT. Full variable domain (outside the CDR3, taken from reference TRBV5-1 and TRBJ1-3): KAGVTQTPRYLIKTRGQQVTLSCSPISGHRSVSWYQQTPGQGLQFLFEYFSETQRNKGNFPGRFSGRQFSNSRSEMNVSTLELGDSALYLCASKTGLSGNTIYFGEGSWLTVV.

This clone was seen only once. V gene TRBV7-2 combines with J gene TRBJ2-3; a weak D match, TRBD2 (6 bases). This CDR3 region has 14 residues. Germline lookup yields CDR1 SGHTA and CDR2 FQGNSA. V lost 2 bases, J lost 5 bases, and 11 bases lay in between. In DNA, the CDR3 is TGTGCCAGCAGCTTAAAATGGGGAGGAGATACGCAGTATTTT. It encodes CASSLKWGGDTQYF.

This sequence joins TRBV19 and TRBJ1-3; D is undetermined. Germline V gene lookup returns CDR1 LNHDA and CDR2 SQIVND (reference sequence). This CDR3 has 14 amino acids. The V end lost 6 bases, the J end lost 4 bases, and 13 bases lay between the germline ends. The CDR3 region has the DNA TGTGCCAGTAGCCATCGGGGAGCCGGAAACACCATATATTTT. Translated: CASSHRGAGNTIYF.

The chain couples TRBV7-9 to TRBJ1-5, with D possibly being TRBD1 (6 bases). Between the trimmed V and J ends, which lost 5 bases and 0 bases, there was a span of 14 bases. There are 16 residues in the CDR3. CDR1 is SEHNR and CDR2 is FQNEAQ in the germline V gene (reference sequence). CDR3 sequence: CASSSRDTNSNQPQHF. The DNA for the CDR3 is TGTGCCAGCAGCAGCCGGGACACCAATAGCAATCAGCCCCAGCATTTT.

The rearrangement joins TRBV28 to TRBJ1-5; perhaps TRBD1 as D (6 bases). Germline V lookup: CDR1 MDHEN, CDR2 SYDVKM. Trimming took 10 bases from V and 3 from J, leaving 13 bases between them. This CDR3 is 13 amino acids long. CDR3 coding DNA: TGTGCCACCTACAGGGCTGACAATCAGCCCCAGCATTTT. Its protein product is CATYRADNQPQHF.

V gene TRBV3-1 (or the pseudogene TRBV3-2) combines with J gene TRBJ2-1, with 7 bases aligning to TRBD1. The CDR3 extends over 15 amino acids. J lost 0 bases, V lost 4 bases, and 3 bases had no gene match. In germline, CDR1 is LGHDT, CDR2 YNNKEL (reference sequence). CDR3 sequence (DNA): TGTGCCAGCAGCCGAGACAGGGTCTCCTACAATGAGCAGTTCTTC. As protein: CASSRDRVSYNEQFF.

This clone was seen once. The CDR3 loop is CASSLMASGKGTQYF. The CDR3, as DNA: TGTGCCAGCAGCTTGATGGCTAGCGGGAAGGGTACGCAGTATTTT. V is TRBV7-3 and J is TRBJ2-3; 9 bases are a match to TRBD2. Germline V gene data show CDR1 as SGHTA and CDR2 as FQGTGA. The CDR3 loop spans 15 amino acids. V lost 3 bases to trimming and J lost 8 bases; unmatched junction nucleotides: 9.

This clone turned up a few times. CDR3: CATSDPRQGNTIYF. The CDR3 DNA reads TGTGCCACCAGTGATCCCCGACAGGGTAACACCATATATTTT. V is TRBV24-1 and J is TRBJ1-3, with 7 bases aligning to TRBD1. The V gene end was trimmed by 3 bases and the J gene end by 7 bases; junction bases not matched to a gene: 5. The CDR3 length is 14 residues. Germline V lookup: CDR1 KGHDR, CDR2 SFDVKD.

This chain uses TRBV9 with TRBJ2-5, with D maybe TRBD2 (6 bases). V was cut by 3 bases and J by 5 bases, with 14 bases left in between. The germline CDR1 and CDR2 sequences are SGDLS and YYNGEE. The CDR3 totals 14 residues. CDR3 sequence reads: CASSAPEGWETQYF. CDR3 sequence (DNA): TGTGCCAGCAGCGCCCCGGAGGGTTGGGAGACCCAGTACTTC.

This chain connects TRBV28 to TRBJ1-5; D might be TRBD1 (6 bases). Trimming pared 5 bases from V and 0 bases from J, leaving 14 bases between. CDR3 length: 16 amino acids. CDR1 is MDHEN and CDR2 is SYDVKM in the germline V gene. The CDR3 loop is CASSGGQLYSNQPQHF. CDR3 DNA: TGTGCCAGCAGTGGTGGACAGCTTTATAGCAATCAGCCCCAGCATTTT. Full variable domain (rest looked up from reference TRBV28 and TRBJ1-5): DVKVTQSSRYLVKRTGEKVFLECVQDMDHENMFWYRQDPGLGLRLIYFSYDVKMKEKGDIPEGYSVSREKKERFSLILESASTNQTSMYLCASSGGQLYSNQPQHFGDGTRLSIL.

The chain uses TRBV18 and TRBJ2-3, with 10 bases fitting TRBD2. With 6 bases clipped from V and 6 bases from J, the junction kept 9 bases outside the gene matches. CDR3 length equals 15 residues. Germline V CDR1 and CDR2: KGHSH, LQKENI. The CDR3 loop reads CASSPLAGVTDTQYF. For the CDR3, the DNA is TGTGCCAGCTCGCCCCTAGCGGGAGTAACCGATACGCAGTATTTT. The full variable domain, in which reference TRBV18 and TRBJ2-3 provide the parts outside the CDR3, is NAGVMQNPRHLVRRRGQEARLRCSPMKGHSHVYWYRQLPEEGLKFMVYLQKENIIDESGMPKERFSAEFPKEGPSILRIQQVVRGDSAAYFCASSPLAGVTDTQYFGPGTRLTVL.

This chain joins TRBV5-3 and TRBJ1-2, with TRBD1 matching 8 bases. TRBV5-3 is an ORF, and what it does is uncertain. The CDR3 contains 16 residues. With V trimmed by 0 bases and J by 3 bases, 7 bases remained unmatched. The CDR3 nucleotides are TGTGCCAGAAGCTTGGGCCACAGGGGGATCTACTATGGCTACACCTTC. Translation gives CARSLGHRGIYYGYTF.

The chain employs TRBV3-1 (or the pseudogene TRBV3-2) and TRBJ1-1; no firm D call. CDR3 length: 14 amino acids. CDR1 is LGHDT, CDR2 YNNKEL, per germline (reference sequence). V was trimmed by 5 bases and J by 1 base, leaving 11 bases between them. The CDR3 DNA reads TGTGCCAGCAGCTTACAAACAAAGAACACTGAAGCTTTCTTT. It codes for CASSLQTKNTEAFF.